Listed below are T cell receptor beta chains from one sample, sequenced in a study of blood T cell repertoires in COVID-19. This table comes from immunoSEQ multiplex PCR, and its TCRdb copy is limited to in-frame clones, with some not included. The sample carries some 120,000 clones, approximately 68% recorded once. Sequenced sample: peripheral blood. The receptors come from a woman aged 70-85 years with acute or convalescent COVID-19. Both conserved end residues are part of each CDR3. Each record gives: D gene, J gene, V gene, clone size, CDR3 DNA, CDR3 protein. D genes are given only for firm matches. Clone size is not always given. Where it is, it says once, few, many or a class for expanded clones.

. | TRBJ2-7 | TRBV5-1 | . | TGCGCCAGCAGCATTAACAGTGCCTCCTACGAGCAGTACTTC | CASSINSASYEQYF
. | TRBJ2-7 | TRBV5-8 | . | TGTGCCAGCAGCAGAGTCCGGGACAAGGCCTACGAGCAGTACTTC | CASSRVRDKAYEQYF
TRBD1 | TRBJ1-4 | TRBV7-9 | few | TGTGCCAGCAGCCCCGGGACAGGCCATAATGAAAAACTGTTTTTT | CASSPGTGHNEKLFF
. | TRBJ1-5 | TRBV4-1 | . | TGCGCCAGCAGCCTCCATCAAGAGAGCAATCAGCCCCAGCATTTT | CASSLHQESNQPQHF
TRBD1 | TRBJ2-5 | TRBV9 | . | TGTGCCAGCAGCTACACGGGGGGACAGGGCGGAGAGACCCAGTACTTC | CASSYTGGQGGETQYF
. | TRBJ2-6 | TRBV7-2 | . | TGTGCCAGCAGCTTAACTGTTAGCTCTGGGGCCAACGTCCTGACTTTC | CASSLTVSSGANVLTF
TRBD1 | TRBJ1-1 | TRBV15 | . | TGTGCCACCAGCGACACAGGGGGCACTGAAGCTTTCTTT | CATSDTGGTEAFF
. | TRBJ2-1 | TRBV6-6 | once | TGTGCCAGCAGTTCCCGTGGGGGCCTGTCGACCAATGAGCAGTTCTTC | CASSSRGGLSTNEQFF
. | TRBJ1-5 | TRBV2 | . | TGTGCCAGCAGGGTACAGGGCGGTCGCAATCAGCCCCAGCATTTT | CASRVQGGRNQPQHF
TRBD1 | TRBJ2-7 | TRBV2 | . | TGTGCCAGCACGGACAGGCGTTCCTACGAGCAGTACTTC | CASTDRRSYEQYF
TRBD1 | TRBJ2-2 | TRBV10-2 | few | TGCGCCAGCAGCGCAGGGGGCAACACCGGGGAGCTGTTTTTT | CASSAGGNTGELFF
TRBD1 | TRBJ2-2 | TRBV19 | few | TGTGCCAGTAGTAGGGACAGGGGTGGGAAGCCCGGGGAGCTGTTTTTT | CASSRDRGGKPGELFF
TRBD2 | TRBJ2-5 | TRBV18 | . | TGTGCCAGCTCACCTCTGACGGGACTAGCGGGAGTTGAGACCCAGTACTTC | CASSPLTGLAGVETQYF
TRBD2 | TRBJ2-5 | TRBV5-1 | . | TGCGCCAGCAGGGGAGGGACCGTGTTAGAGACCCAGTACTTC | CASRGGTVLETQYF
. | TRBJ2-3 | TRBV5-8 | . | TGTGCCAGCAGCTCGGGGGCAGATACGCAGTATTTT | CASSSGADTQYF
TRBD2 | TRBJ2-3 | TRBV11-2 | . | TGTGCCACCAGCGGGGGCCCTAGCACAGATACGCAGTATTTT | CATSGGPSTDTQYF
TRBD1 | TRBJ2-7 | TRBV29-1 | . | TGCAGCGGAGGACAGGGGAACGAGCAGTACTTC | CSGGQGNEQYF